This T cell receptor beta chain originates from a study of a mutant IDH1 vaccine in newly diagnosed glioma. About the study: Patients got their first vaccination 4-6 weeks after radiotherapy alone, or with temozolomide cycles.

With 0 bases removed from V and 2 bases from J, the gap between germline ends came to 5 bases. The V gene's germline CDR1 is SGHRS and CDR2 YFSETQ. The CDR3 is 13 residues long. Study results and limitations: Among top peripheral T cell clonotypes, changes seemed unrelated to pseudoprogression. Among all patients, vaccine-induced immune responses occurred in 85% to 95%.

Time point given: week 23, last vaccination. Every vaccine dose comprised 300 ug of mutant IDH1 20-mer peptide plus topical imiquimod. This clone was detected a few times. Its specificity is not known. Other nucleotide sequences in the sample specify the same CDR3. Clones were read by immunoSEQ multiplex PCR, and TCRdb kept only the in-frame ones, dropping some. The table records around 54,000 clones, about 89% of them present only once. This rearrangement joins TRBV5-1 to TRBJ1-1; D ambiguous. This clonotype was sampled from a man aged 35 to 55 with glioma. Sequencing used PBMCs, obtained from a glioma patient whose treatment included an IDH1 peptide vaccine. CDR3 protein: CASSLEGNTEAFF. Written as DNA, the CDR3 is TGCGCCAGCAGCTTGGAGGGAAACACTGAAGCTTTCTTT.